The next 20 T cell receptor beta chains were all read from a single sample in a study of T cells in women clearing cervical HPV infection. Profiling relied on immunoSEQ multiplex PCR, and the TCRdb table lists in-frame clones only, not all of them. The table lists tens of thousands of clones. Sequencing input: blood buffy coat. All receptors derive from a woman aged 18 to 75 with a cervical HPV16 infection that either progressed to CIN3+ or cleared (not recorded which).

Worth noting for this clone: The DNA ends 3 residues before the CDR3 does, and the rest of the CDR3 is filled in from the germline J gene. The rearrangement links TRBV12-3 or TRBV12-4 to TRBJ2-2, with D uncertain. V lost 6 bases to trimming and J lost 5 bases, with 7 bases between them. This CDR3 has 12 residues. CDR3 region: CASRLLTGELFF. The sequenced part of the CDR3 DNA is TGTGCCAGCAGGTTACTGACCGGGGAG.

Points on this clone: Read coverage stops 3 residues before the CDR3 terminus; the germline J gene supplies the remainder. The chain employs TRBV19 and TRBJ1-1; TRBD1 agrees at 9 bases. Germline-derived CDR1 and CDR2 are LNHDA and SQIVND (reference sequence). This CDR3 region has 14 residues. The V segment lost 3 bases and the J segment 3 bases; nucleotides outside the gene matches: 2. The CDR3 sequence is CASSIGTGHTEAFF. CDR3 bases read: TGTGCCAGTAGTATTGGGACAGGGCACACTGAA.

A remark on this clone: The read ends 3 residues shy of where the CDR3 ends; the end is completed using the germline J gene. The chain links TRBV5-5 to TRBJ1-1; a possible D gene is TRBD1 (5 bases). Germline V gene sequence: CDR1 SGHKS, CDR2 YYEKEE (reference sequence). Deletions cut 0 bases from V and 4 bases from J, with 13 bases between. The CDR3 is 15 amino acids. The CDR3 loop reads CASSLDPGSGTEAFF. The sequenced CDR3 bases are TGTGCCAGCAGCTTGGATCCAGGGAGTGGCACTGAA. The variable domain in full, with the rest retrieved from reference TRBV5-5 and TRBJ1-1, is DAGVTQSPTHLIKTRGQQVTLRCSPISGHKSVSWYQQVLGQGPQFIFQYYEKEERGRGNFPDRFSARQFPNYSSELNVNALLLGDSALYLCASSLDPGSGTEAFFGQGTRLTVV.

With respect to this clone: The read stops 3 residues short of the end of the CDR3; the missing end is completed from the germline J gene. The chain links TRBV19 to TRBJ2-3, with 13 bases identical to TRBD2. The CDR3 totals 14 residues. Germline V gives CDR1 LNHDA, CDR2 SQIVND (reference sequence). Here the CDR3 reads CASRLAGGQGTQYF. The CDR3 bases that were read are TGTGCCAGTCGACTAGCGGGAGGCCAAGGGACG. Drawing the rest from reference TRBV19 and TRBJ2-3, the complete variable domain is DGGITQSPKYLFRKEGQNVTLSCEQNLNHDAMYWYRQDPGQGLRLIYYSQIVNDFQKGDIAEGYSVSREKKESFPLTVTSAQKNPTAFYLCASRLAGGQGTQYFGPGTRLTVL.

To note about this clone: The read halts 3 residues ahead of the CDR3 end, with the missing end drawn from the germline J gene. This chain links TRBV6-2 or TRBV6-3 with TRBJ1-2; 7 bases fit TRBD1. The V gene end was trimmed by 8 bases and the J gene end by 4 bases; junction bases not matched to a gene: 10. Germline V gene data show CDR1 as MNHEY and CDR2 as SVGEGT. This CDR3 region has 14 residues. Incomplete CDR3 DNA: TGTGCCAGCGACAAGAGACAGGGAACCTATGGC. Its protein product is CASDKRQGTYG. The whole CDR3 reads CASDKRQGTYGYTF.

A note on this clone: The read terminates 3 residues before the CDR3 end, so the remaining end is supplied by the germline J gene. This chain uses TRBV19 with TRBJ2-1, with 7 bases lining up with TRBD1. Looked up from germline, CDR1 is LNHDA and CDR2 is SQIVND (reference sequence). This CDR3 is 14 amino acids long. Losses at the gene ends were 4 bases for V and 4 bases for J; bases not matched to a gene: 4. CDR3 in amino acids: CASSKDRAYNEQFF. The sequenced part of the CDR3 DNA is TGTGCCAGTAGTAAAGACAGGGCGTACAATGAG.

Note on this clone: The CDR3 end is not reached by the read, which stops 3 residues before it; the germline J gene fills it in. The V gene is TRBV18, the J gene TRBJ2-6; D is ambiguous. This CDR3 has 15 amino acids. Deletions cut 0 bases from V and 4 bases from J, with 7 bases between. Germline CDR1 KGHSH, CDR2 LQKENI. CDR3 region: CASSPPLSGANVLTF. CDR3 bases read: TGTGCCAGCTCACCACCGCTATCCGGGGCCAACGTC.

On this clone: The CDR3 end falls 3 residues outside the read, so it is completed with the germline J gene. The V and J genes are TRBV20-1 and TRBJ2-1, with TRBD1 as a possible D gene (6 bases). Looked up from germline, CDR1 is DFQATT and CDR2 is SNEGSKA (reference sequence). The CDR3 runs 14 residues. V dropped 1 base and J dropped 5 bases, with 12 bases sitting between them. CDR3 DNA (partial): TGCAGTGCTAGAGTTCGGACAGCTAACAATGAG. The encoded protein is CSARVRTANNE. The whole CDR3 sequence is CSARVRTANNEQFF.

On this clone: The CDR3 is cut off 3 residues early in the read; its end comes from the germline J gene. The rearrangement links TRBV28 to TRBJ2-7; 8 bases agree with TRBD2. Germline values: CDR1 MDHEN, CDR2 SYDVKM. The CDR3 extends over 14 amino acids. Unmatched junction bases numbered 7, after V lost 5 bases and J lost 4 bases. The sequenced CDR3 bases are TGTGCCAGCAGTGTTATAGCGGGAAGGTACGAG. Translating it yields CASSVIAGRYE. The whole CDR3 sequence reads CASSVIAGRYEQYF.

On this clone itself: The CDR3 end falls 3 residues outside the read, so it is completed with the germline J gene. This chain connects TRBV19 to TRBJ2-3, with a tentative D call TRBD2 (6 bases). In germline, CDR1 is LNHDA, CDR2 SQIVND (reference sequence). The CDR3 extends over 15 amino acids. CDR3 bases read: TGTGCCAGTACCCCACGGGGGACCTACCAAGAGACG. Its translation: CASTPRGTYQET. The CDR3, in full, reads CASTPRGTYQETQYF.

With regard to this clone: The read terminates 3 residues ahead of where the CDR3 ends, so the germline J gene completes it. The chain couples TRBV30 to TRBJ1-5; 7 nucleotides agree with TRBD1. V trimming: 8 bases; J trimming: 0 bases; junction bases outside the gene matches: 1. The CDR3 length is 12 residues. Germline V gene sequence: CDR1 GTSNPN, CDR2 SVGIG (reference sequence). Partial CDR3 DNA: TGTGCCGGACAGGTTAGCAATCAGCCC. Translated, it gives CAGQVSNQP. From start to end, the CDR3 is CAGQVSNQPQHF.

Remarks on this clone: The read ends 3 residues before the CDR3 terminus; that terminus is restored from the germline J gene. The chain employs TRBV16 and TRBJ1-5; TRBD1 agrees at 8 bases. This CDR3 has 13 residues. The germline V gene encodes CDR1 KGHSY and CDR2 FQNENV. V gave up 7 bases and J gave up 2 bases; unmatched junction bases: 1. Partial CDR3 DNA: TGTGCCAGCACGGACAGGGGCAATCAGCCC. It yields the protein CASTDRGNQP. The complete CDR3 protein is CASTDRGNQPQHF. Full variable domain (missing parts from reference TRBV16 and TRBJ1-5): GEEVAQTPKHLVRGEGQKAKLYCAPIKGHSYVFWYQQVLKNEFKFLISFQNENVFDETGMPKERFSAKCLPNSPCSLEIQATKLEDSAVYFCASTDRGNQPQHFGDGTRLSIL.

The CDR3 DNA, read in part, is TGTGCCATCAGTGAGGGGGCTTCAAACATT. It yields the protein CAISEGASNI. The full CDR3 sequence reads CAISEGASNIQYF. The chain carries TRBV10-3 and TRBJ2-4, with D possibly being TRBD1 (5 bases). The read terminates 3 residues before the CDR3 end, so the remaining end is supplied by the germline J gene. Germline CDR1 ENHRY, CDR2 SYGVKD. This CDR3 is built from 13 residues. V was clipped by 2 bases and J by 6 bases, with 8 bases between them.

Of note for this clone: The CDR3 end lies 3 residues beyond the end of the read and is filled in from the germline J gene. The chain joins TRBV18 to TRBJ2-3; D unclear. Per germline, CDR1 KGHSH and CDR2 LQKENI. The CDR3 is 13 amino acids. CDR3 in amino acids: CASSPPGLETQYF. The part of the CDR3 DNA that was read is TGTGCCAGCTCACCACCGGGCCTCGAGACG. Looking up the rest from reference TRBV18 and TRBJ2-3 gives the full variable domain: NAGVMQNPRHLVRRRGQEARLRCSPMKGHSHVYWYRQLPEEGLKFMVYLQKENIIDESGMPKERFSAEFPKEGPSILRIQQVVRGDSAAYFCASSPPGLETQYFGPGTRLTVL.

CDR3: CASSKGGVEQYF. The DNA read from the CDR3 is TGTGCCAGTAGTAAGGGGGGGGTCGAG. V usage is TRBV19 and J usage is TRBJ2-7; a possible D gene is TRBD2 (7 bases). The read terminates 3 residues ahead of where the CDR3 ends, so the germline J gene completes it. In germline, CDR1 is LNHDA, CDR2 SQIVND (reference sequence). Trimming removed 4 bases at V and 6 bases at J, with 10 bases between. The CDR3 sequence is 12 residues long.

About this clone: The read finishes 3 residues shy of the CDR3 end, and the germline J gene is used to complete it. The chain uses TRBV5-1 and TRBJ2-2; the match to TRBD1 covers 7 bases. This CDR3 is built from 15 residues. Losses at the gene ends were 6 bases for V and 2 bases for J; bases not matched to a gene: 7. Looked up from germline, CDR1 is SGHRS and CDR2 is YFSETQ. This CDR3 is CASNKGQLNTGELFF. The CDR3 bases that were read are TGCGCCAGCAATAAGGGACAGCTCAACACCGGGGAG.

Turning to this clone: The read comes to an end 3 residues before the CDR3 does, leaving the germline J gene to fill in the end. This chain connects TRBV19 to TRBJ2-4, with TRBD2 as a possible D gene (5 bases). The germline gives CDR1 LNHDA, CDR2 SQIVND (reference sequence). This CDR3 region has 14 residues. The CDR3 DNA, read in part, is TGTGCCAGTAGTATAGAGCCGGGGAGCTATGGT. It is translated as CASSIEPGSYG. The whole CDR3 protein reads CASSIEPGSYGQYF.

A note on this clone: The read terminates 3 residues before the CDR3 end, so the remaining end is supplied by the germline J gene. This chain uses TRBV7-8 with TRBJ2-2, with D perhaps matching TRBD1 (6 bases). The V gene's germline CDR1 is SGHVS and CDR2 FQNEAQ. This CDR3 spans 16 amino acids. CDR3 bases read: TGTGCCAGCAGCCACGACAGGAGTGCAACTAATGAAAAG. Its translation is CASSHDRSATNEK. The entire CDR3 is CASSHDRSATNEKLFF. The complete variable domain, with remaining parts taken from reference TRBV7-8 and TRBJ2-2, reads GAGVSQSPRYKVAKRGQDVALRCDPISGHVSLFWYQQALGQGPEFLTYFQNEAQLDKSGLPSDRFFAERPEGSVSTLKIQRTQQEDSAVYLCASSHDRSATNEKLFFGEGSRLTVL.

With regard to this clone: A junction end diverges from the germline sequence, so it may reflect a read error. With the read ending 3 residues before the CDR3 end, the germline J gene is used to fill in that end. The sample carries other DNA sequences with the same CDR3. The genes are TRBV7-2 and TRBJ1-3; TRBD1 is a possible D gene (5 bases). The germline V gene has CDR1 SGHTA and CDR2 FQGNSA. This CDR3 has 14 residues. The CDR3 here is CASSLRGSGNTIYF. Incomplete CDR3 DNA: TGTGCTAGCAGCTTAAGGGGCTCAGGAAACACG.

In regard to this clone: The read halts 3 residues ahead of the CDR3 end, with the missing end drawn from the germline J gene. The chain joins TRBV20-1 to TRBJ2-4; TRBD2 matches at 7 bases. Trimming took 1 base from V and 8 from J; bases not matched to a gene: 2. Germline CDR1 is DFQATT and CDR2 is SNEGSKA (reference sequence). The CDR3 spans 12 residues. CDR3 DNA, as far as it was read: TGCAGTGCTAGAGGGGGAGGGGACATT. Its translation: CSARGGGDI. The full CDR3 protein reads CSARGGGDIQYF.